Shown below are 19 T cell receptor beta chains from a single sample sequenced in a study of cytomegalovirus exposure and HLA in healthy donors. The study ran its PCR with 60 Vbeta and 13 Jbeta primers. Generated by immunoSEQ multiplex PCR, the TCRdb table keeps only in-frame clones and is missing some. The sample includes under 150,000 clones, 76% of them seen just once. Sequencing was performed on PBMCs. These receptors were taken from a female donor in good health and CMV-seropositive.

This clone has only a few counts. The gene calls are TRBV30 and TRBJ2-3; D is ambiguous. The CDR3 spans 14 residues. Germline CDR1 and CDR2: GTSNPN and SVGIG (reference sequence). The V end lost 4 bases, the J end lost 2 bases, and 13 bases lay between the germline ends. CDR3 in amino acids: CAWTLGGFTDTQYF. In DNA form, the CDR3 reads TGTGCCTGGACCCTAGGCGGCTTCACAGATACGCAGTATTTT.

The chain recombines TRBV5-6 with TRBJ2-3; TRBD1 aligns across 7 bases. The CDR3 loop spans 17 amino acids. Per the germline V gene, CDR1 is SGHDT and CDR2 is YYEEEE. After removal of 4 bases from V and 2 bases from J, the junction contained 13 bases not matched to a gene. The CDR3 DNA is TGTGCCAGCAGCCGCACGGCCGGGACAGACACCACAGATACGCAGTATTTT. This gives the protein CASSRTAGTDTTDTQYF.

The chain joins TRBV5-1 to TRBJ2-1, with 11 bases lining up with TRBD1. The length of the CDR3 is 15 residues. V trimming: 4 bases; J trimming: 8 bases; junction bases outside the gene matches: 8. The germline V gene has CDR1 SGHRS and CDR2 YFSETQ. CDR3 nucleotides: TGCGCCAGCAGCCGCGGACAGGGGGCGCGGGATGAGCAGTTCTTC. The encoded protein is CASSRGQGARDEQFF.

The genes are TRBV15 and TRBJ1-4; 9 bases fit TRBD1. Per germline, CDR1 LNHNV and CDR2 YYDKDF (reference sequence). With V trimmed by 5 bases and J by 7 bases, 8 bases remained unmatched. The CDR3 extends over 15 amino acids. CDR3 region: CATSDRDRDFEKLFF. The DNA for the CDR3 is TGTGCCACCAGCGATCGGGACAGGGATTTTGAAAAACTGTTTTTT. Full variable domain (outside the CDR3, taken from reference TRBV15 and TRBJ1-4): DAMVIQNPRYQVTQFGKPVTLSCSQTLNHNVMYWYQQKSSQAPKLLFHYYDKDFNNEADTPDNFQSRRPNTSFCFLDIRSPGLGDTAMYLCATSDRDRDFEKLFFGSGTQLSVL.

This chain uses TRBV2 with TRBJ2-7; TRBD1 aligns across 7 bases. The germline CDR1 and CDR2 sequences are SNHLY and FYNNEI. The CDR3 runs to 13 residues. The V and J ends lost 6 bases and 2 bases, in that order; junction bases with no gene match: 4. CDR3: CASSDRVPYEQYF. Written as DNA, the CDR3 is TGTGCCAGCAGCGACAGGGTTCCCTACGAGCAGTACTTC.

The chain has TRBV11-3 and TRBJ2-2; D uncertain. In germline, CDR1 is SGHNT, CDR2 YENEEA. This CDR3 is built from 13 residues. V was clipped by 1 base and J by 7 bases, with 7 bases between them. The CDR3 is CASSLAFSGELFF. CDR3 nucleotide sequence: TGTGCCAGCAGCTTAGCTTTTAGCGGGGAGCTGTTTTTT.

The chain is built from TRBV29-1 and TRBJ2-3; D is undetermined. The germline gives CDR1 SQVTM, CDR2 ANQGSEA. This CDR3 spans 15 amino acids. Trimming cost V 3 bases and J 5 bases, with 18 bases left between them. CDR3 bases: TGCAGCGTTGAGATTGGAGTTGCTACGAGAGATACGCAGTATTTT. Its translation is CSVEIGVATRDTQYF.

The table lists this clone with a count of one. Here the CDR3 DNA reads TGTGCCAGCAGCTTGGGGGGGACAGGGAGCTATGGCTACACCTTC. Its protein product is CASSLGGTGSYGYTF. V and J are TRBV5-5 and TRBJ1-2; TRBD1 aligns across 9 bases. The V segment lost 0 bases and the J segment 4 bases; nucleotides outside the gene matches: 4. The CDR3 sequence is 15 residues long. Germline CDR1 is SGHKS and CDR2 is YYEKEE (reference sequence).

The chain carries TRBV15 and TRBJ1-1; 10 nucleotides agree with TRBD1. Trimming removed 1 base from V and 4 bases from J; junction bases left unmatched: 6. CDR1 is LNHNV and CDR2 is YYDKDF in the germline V gene (reference sequence). The CDR3 totals 16 residues. This CDR3 is CATSRVTGGMVTEAFF. DNA for the CDR3: TGTGCCACCAGCAGAGTGACAGGGGGCATGGTCACTGAAGCTTTCTTT. Using reference TRBV15 and TRBJ1-1 for the parts outside the CDR3, the full variable domain is DAMVIQNPRYQVTQFGKPVTLSCSQTLNHNVMYWYQQKSSQAPKLLFHYYDKDFNNEADTPDNFQSRRPNTSFCFLDIRSPGLGDTAMYLCATSRVTGGMVTEAFFGQGTRLTVV.

The chain joins TRBV10-3 to TRBJ2-1; 8 nucleotides line up with TRBD2. Trimming took 2 bases from V and 9 from J; bases not matched to a gene: 12. This CDR3 comprises 16 residues. Germline V gene lookup returns CDR1 ENHRY and CDR2 SYGVKD. Written as DNA, the CDR3 is TGTGCCATCAGTGAGGATGCATCCAGCGGGAGTGGTGAGCAGTTCTTC. It specifies CAISEDASSGSGEQFF.

The chain recombines TRBV11-2 with TRBJ2-7; 9 bases are a match to TRBD1. The CDR3 has 13 amino acids. Per the germline V gene, CDR1 is SGHAT and CDR2 is FQNNGV. The J segment lost 1 base and the V segment lost 10 bases, leaving 5 bases of the junction unmatched. The CDR3 region is CATTGTGSYEQYF. The CDR3 DNA reads as TGTGCCACTACCGGGACAGGGTCCTACGAGCAGTACTTC.

The chain has TRBV30 and TRBJ2-2, with D perhaps TRBD2 (5 bases). Trimming shortened V by 0 bases and J by 8 bases, and 22 bases separated the two germline ends. Germline V gene sequence: CDR1 GTSNPN, CDR2 SVGIG (reference sequence). The CDR3 consists of 17 residues. The CDR3 DNA reads TGTGCCTGGAGTGTAAGCCTAGCTCGGAACTTTGGGGGGGAGCTGTTTTTT. Its protein is CAWSVSLARNFGGELFF.

This chain connects TRBV21-1 to TRBJ2-7; the table gives TRBD1 as D, unverified against the DNA. TRBV21-1 constitutes a pseudogene. The CDR3 contains 14 residues. The CDR3 loop reads CASSHDRDLYEQYF. CDR3 DNA: TGTGCCAGCTCCCACGACAGGGACCTCTACGAGCAGTACTTC.

The genes are TRBV30 and TRBJ1-5; 7 bases fit TRBD1. CDR3 length equals 14 residues. V trimming: 3 bases; J trimming: 7 bases; junction bases outside the gene matches: 9. In germline, CDR1 is GTSNPN, CDR2 SVGIG (reference sequence). The CDR3 region has the DNA TGTGCCTGGAGGGCTCGACAGGGTGGGCAGCCCCAGCATTTT. Amino acids: CAWRARQGGQPQHF.

The chain employs TRBV19 and TRBJ1-2, with D possibly being TRBD1 (6 bases). The CDR3 runs 15 residues. Germline V lookup: CDR1 LNHDA, CDR2 SQIVND (reference sequence). The V end lost 4 bases, the J end lost 4 bases, and 16 bases lay between the germline ends. The CDR3 spells CASSTDRSLSYGYTF. The CDR3 coding sequence is TGTGCCAGTAGTACCGACAGGAGTTTGAGCTATGGCTACACCTTC.

CDR3 sequence reads: CASTHTGNTGELFF. The CDR3 DNA reads as TGTGCCAGTACTCATACAGGGAACACCGGGGAGCTGTTTTTT. The chain uses TRBV19 and TRBJ2-2, with D possibly TRBD1 on 5 matching bases. The CDR3 extends over 14 amino acids. Germline loops: CDR1 LNHDA, CDR2 SQIVND (reference sequence). Trimming removed 7 bases at V and 1 base at J, with 10 bases between.

The rearrangement uses TRBV9 and TRBJ2-5; 9 nucleotides align to TRBD2. V lost 3 bases to trimming and J lost 5 bases; unmatched junction nucleotides: 14. This CDR3 comprises 17 residues. From germline, CDR1 is SGDLS and CDR2 YYNGEE. CDR3 residues: CASSARLSGSGGETQYF. The CDR3 nucleotides read TGTGCCAGCAGCGCTCGGCTTAGCGGGAGCGGGGGGGAGACCCAGTACTTC.

This clone was picked up a small number of times. The chain uses TRBV27 and TRBJ2-1, with 8 bases identical to TRBD2. V shed 2 bases, J shed 15 bases, and the junction held 9 bases outside the gene matches. The CDR3 sequence is 13 residues long. CDR1 is MNHEY and CDR2 is SMNVEV in the germline V gene (reference sequence). The CDR3 sequence is CASSLGTRSIRFF. CDR3 nucleotide sequence: TGTGCCAGCAGTTTAGGGACTAGGAGTATCAGGTTCTTC.

The chain is built from TRBV27 and TRBJ2-7; 10 nucleotides agree with TRBD1. Germline trimming cut 6 bases from V and 2 bases from J; bases unmatched to any gene: 7. The CDR3 is 15 residues long. Germline values: CDR1 MNHEY, CDR2 SMNVEV (reference sequence). The CDR3 DNA reads as TGTGCCAGCAGCCCCTGGACAGGGGGAACCTACGAGCAGTACTTC. Translation gives CASSPWTGGTYEQYF.